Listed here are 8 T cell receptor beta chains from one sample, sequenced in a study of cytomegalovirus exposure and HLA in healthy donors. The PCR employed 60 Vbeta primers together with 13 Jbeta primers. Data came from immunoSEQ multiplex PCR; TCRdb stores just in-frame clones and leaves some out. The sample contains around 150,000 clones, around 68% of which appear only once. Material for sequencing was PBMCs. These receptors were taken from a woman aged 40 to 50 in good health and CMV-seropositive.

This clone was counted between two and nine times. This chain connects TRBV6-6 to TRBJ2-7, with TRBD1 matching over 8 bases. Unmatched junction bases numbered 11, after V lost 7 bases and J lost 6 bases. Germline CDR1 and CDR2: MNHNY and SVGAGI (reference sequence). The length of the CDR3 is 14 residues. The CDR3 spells CASIPTGVGSEQYF. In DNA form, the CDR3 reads TGTGCCAGCATCCCGACAGGGGTAGGTAGCGAGCAGTACTTC.

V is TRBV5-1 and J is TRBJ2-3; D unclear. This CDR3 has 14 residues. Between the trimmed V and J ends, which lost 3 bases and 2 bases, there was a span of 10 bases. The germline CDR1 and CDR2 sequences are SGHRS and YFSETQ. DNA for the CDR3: TGCGCCAGCAGCTCGGATGACTTCACAGATACGCAGTATTTT. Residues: CASSSDDFTDTQYF. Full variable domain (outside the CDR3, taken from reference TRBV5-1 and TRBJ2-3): KAGVTQTPRYLIKTRGQQVTLSCSPISGHRSVSWYQQTPGQGLQFLFEYFSETQRNKGNFPGRFSGRQFSNSRSEMNVSTLELGDSALYLCASSSDDFTDTQYFGPGTRLTVL.

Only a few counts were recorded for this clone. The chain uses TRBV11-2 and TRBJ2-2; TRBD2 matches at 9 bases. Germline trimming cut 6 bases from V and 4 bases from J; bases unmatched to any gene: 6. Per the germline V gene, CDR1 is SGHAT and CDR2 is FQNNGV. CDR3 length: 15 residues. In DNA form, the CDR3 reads TGTGCCAGCAGGATTAGCGGGAGAGCCACCGGGGAGCTGTTTTTT. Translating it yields CASRISGRATGELFF.

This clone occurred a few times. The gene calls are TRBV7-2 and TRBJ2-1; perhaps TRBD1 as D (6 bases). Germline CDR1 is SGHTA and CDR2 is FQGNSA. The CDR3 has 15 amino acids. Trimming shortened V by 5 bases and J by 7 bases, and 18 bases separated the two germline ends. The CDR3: CASSPQQGQGNEQFF. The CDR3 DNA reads TGTGCCAGCAGCCCCCAACAGGGCCAGGGGAATGAGCAGTTCTTC. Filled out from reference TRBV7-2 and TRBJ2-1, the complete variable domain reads GAGVSQSPSNKVTEKGKDVELRCDPISGHTALYWYRQSLGQGLEFLIYFQGNSAPDKSGLPSDRFSAERTGGSVSTLTIQRTQQEDSAVYLCASSPQQGQGNEQFFGPGTRLTVL.

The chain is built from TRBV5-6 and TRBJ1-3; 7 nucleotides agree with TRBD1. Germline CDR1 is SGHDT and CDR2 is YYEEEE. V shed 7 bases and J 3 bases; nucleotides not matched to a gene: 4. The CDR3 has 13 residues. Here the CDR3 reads CASDHRGGNTIYF. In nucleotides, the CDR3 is TGTGCCAGCGATCACAGGGGTGGAAACACCATATATTTT.

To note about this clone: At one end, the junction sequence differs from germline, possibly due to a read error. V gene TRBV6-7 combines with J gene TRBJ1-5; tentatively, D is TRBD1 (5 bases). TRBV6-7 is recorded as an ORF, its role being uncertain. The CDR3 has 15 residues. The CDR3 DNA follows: TGTGCCAGCACCCCACTGGGGGGTTTCCGTCAGCCCCAGAATTTT. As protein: CASTPLGGFRQPQNF.

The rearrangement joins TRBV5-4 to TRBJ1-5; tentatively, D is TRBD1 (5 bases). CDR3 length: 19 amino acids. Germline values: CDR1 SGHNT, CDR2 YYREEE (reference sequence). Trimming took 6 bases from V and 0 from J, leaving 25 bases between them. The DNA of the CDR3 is TGTGCCAGCAAAGGCTCCCGCGACAGAAGTTCCTATAGCAATCAGCCCCAGCATTTT. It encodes CASKGSRDRSSYSNQPQHF.

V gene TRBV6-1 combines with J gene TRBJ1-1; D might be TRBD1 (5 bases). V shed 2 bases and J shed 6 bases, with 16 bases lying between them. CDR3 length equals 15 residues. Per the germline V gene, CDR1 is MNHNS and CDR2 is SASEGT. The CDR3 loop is CASSELLRGKAEAFF. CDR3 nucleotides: TGTGCCAGCAGTGAACTGCTCCGGGGGAAGGCTGAAGCTTTCTTT.